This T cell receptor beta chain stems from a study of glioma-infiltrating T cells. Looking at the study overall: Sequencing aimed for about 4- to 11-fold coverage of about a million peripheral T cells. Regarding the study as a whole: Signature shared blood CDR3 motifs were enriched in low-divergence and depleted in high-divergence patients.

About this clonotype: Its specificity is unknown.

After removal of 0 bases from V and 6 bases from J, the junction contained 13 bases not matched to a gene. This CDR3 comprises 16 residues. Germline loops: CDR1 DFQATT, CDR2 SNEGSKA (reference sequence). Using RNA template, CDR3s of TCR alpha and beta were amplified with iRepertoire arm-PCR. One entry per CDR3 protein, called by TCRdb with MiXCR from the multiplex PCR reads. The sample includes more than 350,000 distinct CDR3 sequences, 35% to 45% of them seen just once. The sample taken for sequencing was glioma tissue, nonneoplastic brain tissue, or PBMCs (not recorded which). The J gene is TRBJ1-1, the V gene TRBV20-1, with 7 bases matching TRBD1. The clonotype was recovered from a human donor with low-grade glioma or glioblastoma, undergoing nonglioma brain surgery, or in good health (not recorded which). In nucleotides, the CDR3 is TGCAGTGCTAGAGATATAAGGAGGGGGCGCAGCTCTGAAGCTTTCTTT. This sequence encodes CSARDIRRGRSSEAFF.